These T cell receptor beta chains were read from a single sample in a study of cytomegalovirus exposure and HLA in healthy donors. This table comes from immunoSEQ multiplex PCR, and its TCRdb copy is limited to in-frame clones, with some not included. The data contain 150,000 or so clones, nearly 80% of them singletons. Material: PBMCs. These receptors were collected from a man aged 45 to 65 in good health and CMV-seropositive. Each CDR3 is given with its conserved first and last residue.

j_call v_call cdr3_aa
TRBJ2-5 TRBV28 CASSSGTSGATQETQYF
TRBJ1-2 TRBV28 CASSPGTGDGYTF
TRBJ2-1 TRBV2 CASGNTGNGEQFF
TRBJ2-6 TRBV11-2 CASSQGQPEANVLTF
TRBJ2-5 TRBV7-3 CASSLGARETQYF
TRBJ2-5 TRBV28 CASSFYRGGETQYF
TRBJ2-1 TRBV28 CASSTHRDYPYNEQFF
TRBJ1-3 TRBV6-1 CASSAGTGVAGNTIYF
TRBJ2-1 TRBV29-1 CSVEGGDRVNEQFF
TRBJ2-3 TRBV11-2 CASRGGGPRDTQYF
TRBJ2-2 TRBV7-8 CASSLGRHLLTLRGELFF
TRBJ1-1 TRBV19 CASIRTGSTEAFF
TRBJ2-1 TRBV27 CASSSFLKPGLDNEQFF
TRBJ1-3 TRBV5-1 CASSSQGGGGNTIYF
TRBJ2-1 TRBV15 CATSRDTGGFYEQFF
TRBJ1-3 TRBV7-6 CASSLVAASRPTIGSLTCTIYF
TRBJ2-1 TRBV6-5 CASSPGGSGEQFF
TRBJ2-1 TRBV7-8 CASSAGTSRIYEQFF
TRBJ1-2 TRBV28 CASSFRDSLYGYTF
TRBJ1-1 TRBV27 CASSFEGYTEAFF
TRBJ1-6 TRBV28 CASMFGFNSPLHF
TRBJ2-3 TRBV5-4 CASSLELAGGGTDTQYF
TRBJ2-5 TRBV7-9 CSSSIGPSGGQETQYF
TRBJ1-3 TRBV13 CASSFDRVGTGNTIYF
TRBJ2-5 TRBV29-1 CSVEDQNRGGETQYF
TRBJ1-6 TRBV9 CASSEGVGPWNSPLHF
TRBJ1-5 TRBV10-3 CAISDLDSQPQHF
TRBJ2-7 TRBV7-2 CASSLGGQNYYEQYF
TRBJ1-4 TRBV7-8 CASTPGENNEKLFF
TRBJ2-2 TRBV10-3 CAISVQTSAGELFF
TRBJ1-4 TRBV2 CASSGTGGAGEKLFF
TRBJ1-2 TRBV27 CASSFRGQGKVGYTF
TRBJ1-1 TRBV6-6 CASTKQGAGGTTEAFF
TRBJ2-1 TRBV29-1 CSVEDLFAGGYNEQFF
TRBJ1-2 TRBV2 CASSERGSGYGYTF
TRBJ1-2 TRBV5-1 CASSPTPGTGPGGYTF
TRBJ2-1 TRBV9 CASSALGGGGSEQFF
TRBJ2-1 TRBV2 CASRREDEQFF